Reported below is one T cell receptor beta chain. These data come from a study of type 1 regulatory T cells. Study overall: An in vitro protocol generated T-allo10, a Tr1-enriched, alloantigen-specific CD4 T cell product.

V dropped 1 base and J dropped 0 bases, with 9 bases sitting between them. CDR1 and CDR2 (germline): MGHRA, YSYEKL. The CDR3 covers 15 residues. One entry per CDR3 protein, called by TCRdb with MiXCR from the reads. Among over 90,000 distinct CDR3 sequences listed, 31% were seen once. The TCR was taken from a human donor in good health. Sequenced material: CD4+ T cells, either the whole sample or a sorted fraction (not recorded which). The J gene is TRBJ2-5, the V gene TRBV4-1; D not certain. The CDR3 here is CASSQVWQDQETQYF. CDR3 sequence (DNA): TGCGCCAGCAGCCAAGTGTGGCAGGACCAAGAGACCCAGTACTTC.